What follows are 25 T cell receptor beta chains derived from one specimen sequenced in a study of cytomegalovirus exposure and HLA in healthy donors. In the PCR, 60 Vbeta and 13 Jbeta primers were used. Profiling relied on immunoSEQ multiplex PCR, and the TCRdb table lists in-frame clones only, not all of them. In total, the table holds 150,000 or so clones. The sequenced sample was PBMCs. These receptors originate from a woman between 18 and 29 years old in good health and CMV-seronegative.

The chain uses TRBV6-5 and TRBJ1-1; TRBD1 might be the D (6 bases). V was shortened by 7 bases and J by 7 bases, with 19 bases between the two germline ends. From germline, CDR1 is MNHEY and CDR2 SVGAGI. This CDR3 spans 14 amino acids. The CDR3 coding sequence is TGTGCCAGCAAGGGGGGGCAGGGTTATGGTGAAGCTTTCTTT. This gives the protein CASKGGQGYGEAFF.

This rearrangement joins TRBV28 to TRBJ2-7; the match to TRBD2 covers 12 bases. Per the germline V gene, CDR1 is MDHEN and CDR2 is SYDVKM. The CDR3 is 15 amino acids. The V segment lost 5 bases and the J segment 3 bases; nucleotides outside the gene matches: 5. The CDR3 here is CASSRSTSGSYEQYF. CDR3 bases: TGTGCCAGCAGTCGTTCGACTAGCGGGAGCTACGAGCAGTACTTC.

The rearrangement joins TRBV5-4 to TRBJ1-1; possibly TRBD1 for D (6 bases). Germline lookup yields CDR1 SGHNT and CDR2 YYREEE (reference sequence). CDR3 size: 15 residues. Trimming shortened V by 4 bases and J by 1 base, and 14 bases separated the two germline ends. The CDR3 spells CASSRSQTGNTEAFF. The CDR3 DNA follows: TGTGCCAGCAGCCGAAGCCAGACAGGGAACACTGAAGCTTTCTTT.

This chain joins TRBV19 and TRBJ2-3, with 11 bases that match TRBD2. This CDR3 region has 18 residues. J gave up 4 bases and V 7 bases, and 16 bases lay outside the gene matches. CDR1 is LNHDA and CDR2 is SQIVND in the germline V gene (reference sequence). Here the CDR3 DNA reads TGTGCCAGTAATCAAGGAACTAGCGGGAGCCTCGGGGCAGATACGCAGTATTTT. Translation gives CASNQGTSGSLGADTQYF.

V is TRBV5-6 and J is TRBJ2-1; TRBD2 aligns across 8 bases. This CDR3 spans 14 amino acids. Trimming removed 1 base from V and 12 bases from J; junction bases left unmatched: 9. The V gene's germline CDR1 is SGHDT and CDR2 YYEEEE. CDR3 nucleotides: TGTGCCAGCAGCTTGTATGCTAGCGGGTATCCGCAGTTCTTC. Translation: CASSLYASGYPQFF.

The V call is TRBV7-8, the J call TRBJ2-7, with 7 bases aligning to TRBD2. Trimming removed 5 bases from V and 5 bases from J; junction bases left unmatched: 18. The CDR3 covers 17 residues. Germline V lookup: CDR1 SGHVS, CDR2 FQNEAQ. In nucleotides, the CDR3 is TGTGCCAGCAGCCCTGAAGGACTGAACGGGAGGATGAACGAGCAGTACTTC. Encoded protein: CASSPEGLNGRMNEQYF.

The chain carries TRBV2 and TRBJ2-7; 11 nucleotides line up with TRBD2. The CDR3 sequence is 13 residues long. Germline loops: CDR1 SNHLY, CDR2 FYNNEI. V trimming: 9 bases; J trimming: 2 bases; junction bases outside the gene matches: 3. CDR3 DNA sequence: TGTGCCAGTGGGACTAGCGGAACCTACGAGCAGTACTTC. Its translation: CASGTSGTYEQYF.

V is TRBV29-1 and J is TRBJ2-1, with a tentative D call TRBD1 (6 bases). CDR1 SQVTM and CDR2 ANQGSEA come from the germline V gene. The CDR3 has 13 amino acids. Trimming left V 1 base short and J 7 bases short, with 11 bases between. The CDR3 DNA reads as TGCAGCGTTGAAGTCACCCAGGGGAATGAGCAGTTCTTC. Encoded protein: CSVEVTQGNEQFF.

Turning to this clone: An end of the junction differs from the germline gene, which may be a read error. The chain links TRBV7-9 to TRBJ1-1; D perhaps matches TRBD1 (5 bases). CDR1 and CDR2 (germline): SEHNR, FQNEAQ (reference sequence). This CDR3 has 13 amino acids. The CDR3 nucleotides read TGTGCCGGCAGGGTAGGAGGAGGCACTGAAGCTTTCTTT. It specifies CAGRVGGGTEAFF. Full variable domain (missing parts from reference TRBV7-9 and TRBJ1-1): DTGVSQNPRHKITKRGQNVTFRCDPISEHNRLYWYRQTLGQGPEFLTYFQNEAQLEKSRLLSDRFSAERPKGSFSTLEIQRTEQGDSAMYLCAGRVGGGTEAFFGQGTRLTVV.

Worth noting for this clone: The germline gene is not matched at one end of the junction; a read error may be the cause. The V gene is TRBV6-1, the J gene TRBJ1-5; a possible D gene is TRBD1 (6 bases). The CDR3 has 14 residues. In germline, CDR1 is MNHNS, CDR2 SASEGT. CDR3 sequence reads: CASSEAGAGQSQHF. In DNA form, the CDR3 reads TGTGCCAGCAGTGAAGCGGGGGCAGGTCAGTCCCAGCATTTT.

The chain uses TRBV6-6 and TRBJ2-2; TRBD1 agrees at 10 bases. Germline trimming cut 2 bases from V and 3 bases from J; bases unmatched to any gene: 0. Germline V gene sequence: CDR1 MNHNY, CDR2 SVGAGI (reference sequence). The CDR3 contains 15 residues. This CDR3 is CASSYGTGDTGELFF. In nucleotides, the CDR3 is TGTGCCAGCAGTTACGGGACAGGGGACACCGGGGAGCTGTTTTTT.

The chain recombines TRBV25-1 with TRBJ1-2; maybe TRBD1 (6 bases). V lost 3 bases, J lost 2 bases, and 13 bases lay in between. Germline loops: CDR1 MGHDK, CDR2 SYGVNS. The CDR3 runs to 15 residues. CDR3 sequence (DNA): TGTGCCAGCAGTGACCCCGACAGGCCGAACTATGGCTACACCTTC. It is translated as CASSDPDRPNYGYTF.

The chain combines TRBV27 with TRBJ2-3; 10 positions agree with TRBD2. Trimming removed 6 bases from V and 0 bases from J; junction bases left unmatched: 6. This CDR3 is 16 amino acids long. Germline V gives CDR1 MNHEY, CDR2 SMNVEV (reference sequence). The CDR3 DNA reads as TGTGCCAGCAGCACTAGCGGGGCCACCAGCACAGATACGCAGTATTTT. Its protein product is CASSTSGATSTDTQYF.

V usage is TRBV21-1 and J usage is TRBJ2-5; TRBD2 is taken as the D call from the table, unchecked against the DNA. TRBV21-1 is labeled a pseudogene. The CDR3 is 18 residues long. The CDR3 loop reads CASSKPFIREGLGETQYF. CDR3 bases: TGTGCCAGCAGCAAGCCTTTTATCCGGGAGGGCCTGGGGGAGACCCAGTACTTC.

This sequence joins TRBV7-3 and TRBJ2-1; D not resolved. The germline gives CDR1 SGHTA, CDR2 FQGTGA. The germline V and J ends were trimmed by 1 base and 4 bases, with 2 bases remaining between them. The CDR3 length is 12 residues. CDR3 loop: CASSLIYNEQFF. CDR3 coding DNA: TGTGCCAGCAGCTTAATATACAATGAGCAGTTCTTC.

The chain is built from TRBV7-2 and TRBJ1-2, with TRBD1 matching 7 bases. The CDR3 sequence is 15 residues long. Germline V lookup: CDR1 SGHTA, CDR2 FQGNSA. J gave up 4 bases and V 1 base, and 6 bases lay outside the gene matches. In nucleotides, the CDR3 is TGTGCCAGCAGCTTAGACCCCAGGGGGGCCTATGGCTACACCTTC. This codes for CASSLDPRGAYGYTF.

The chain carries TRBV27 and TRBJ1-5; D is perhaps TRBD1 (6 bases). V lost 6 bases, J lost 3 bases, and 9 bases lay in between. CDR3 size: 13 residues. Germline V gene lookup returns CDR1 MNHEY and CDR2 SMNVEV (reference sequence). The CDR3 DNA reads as TGTGCCAGCAGCTACAGGGCCAATCAGCCCCAGCATTTT. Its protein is CASSYRANQPQHF.

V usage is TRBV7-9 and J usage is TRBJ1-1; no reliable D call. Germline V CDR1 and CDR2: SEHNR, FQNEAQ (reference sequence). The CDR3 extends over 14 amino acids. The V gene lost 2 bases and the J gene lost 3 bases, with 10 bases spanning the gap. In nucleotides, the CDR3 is TGTGCCAGCAGCTTATCAGGATTGTACACTGAAGCTTTCTTT. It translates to CASSLSGLYTEAFF.

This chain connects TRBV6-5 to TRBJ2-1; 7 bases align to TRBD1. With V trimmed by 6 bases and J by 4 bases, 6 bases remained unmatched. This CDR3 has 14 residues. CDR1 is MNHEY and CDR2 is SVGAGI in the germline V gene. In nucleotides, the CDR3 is TGTGCCAGCAGGACGGGACAGCAGTACAATGAGCAGTTCTTC. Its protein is CASRTGQQYNEQFF.

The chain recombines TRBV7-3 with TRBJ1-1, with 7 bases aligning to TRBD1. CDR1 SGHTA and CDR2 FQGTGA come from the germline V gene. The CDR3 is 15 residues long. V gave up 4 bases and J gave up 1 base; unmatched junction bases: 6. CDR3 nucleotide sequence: TGTGCCAGCAGCTCAGTAGGGGGCACGAACACTGAAGCTTTCTTT. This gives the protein CASSSVGGTNTEAFF. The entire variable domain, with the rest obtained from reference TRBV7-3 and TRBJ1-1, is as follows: GAGVSQTPSNKVTEKGKYVELRCDPISGHTALYWYRQSLGQGPEFLIYFQGTGAADDSGLPNDRFFAVRPEGSVSTLKIQRTERGDSAVYLCASSSVGGTNTEAFFGQGTRLTVV.

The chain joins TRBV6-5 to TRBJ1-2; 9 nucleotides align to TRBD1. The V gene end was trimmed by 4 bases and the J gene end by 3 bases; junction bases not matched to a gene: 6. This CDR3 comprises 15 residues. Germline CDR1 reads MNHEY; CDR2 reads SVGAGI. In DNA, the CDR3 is TGTGCCAGCAGTTGGGCATGGACAGGGGACTATGGCTACACCTTC. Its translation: CASSWAWTGDYGYTF.

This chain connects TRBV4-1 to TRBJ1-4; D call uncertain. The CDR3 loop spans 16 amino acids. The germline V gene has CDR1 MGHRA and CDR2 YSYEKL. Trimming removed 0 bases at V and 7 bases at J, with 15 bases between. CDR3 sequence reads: CASSQEELMQAEKLFF. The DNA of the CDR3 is TGCGCCAGCAGCCAAGAGGAATTGATGCAGGCTGAAAAACTGTTTTTT.

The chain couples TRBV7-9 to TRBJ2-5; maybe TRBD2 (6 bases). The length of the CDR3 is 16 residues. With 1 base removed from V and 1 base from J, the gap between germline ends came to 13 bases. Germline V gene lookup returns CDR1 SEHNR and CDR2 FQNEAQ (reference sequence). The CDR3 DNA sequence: TGTGCCAGCAGCTTAGGGGCTCTGGGGGGCCAAGAGACCCAGTACTTC. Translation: CASSLGALGGQETQYF. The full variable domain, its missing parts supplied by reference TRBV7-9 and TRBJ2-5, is DTGVSQNPRHKITKRGQNVTFRCDPISEHNRLYWYRQTLGQGPEFLTYFQNEAQLEKSRLLSDRFSAERPKGSFSTLEIQRTEQGDSAMYLCASSLGALGGQETQYFGPGTRLLVL.

The CDR3 DNA follows: TGTGCCAGCTCACTTGCCAGGGAAGAGACCCAGTACTTC. It encodes CASSLAREETQYF. The chain has TRBV18 and TRBJ2-5; maybe TRBD1 (5 bases). CDR1 KGHSH and CDR2 LQKENI come from the germline V gene. This CDR3 spans 13 amino acids. V lost 4 bases and J lost 3, with 9 bases in between.

The CDR3 protein is CASSLYRGSTDTQYF. The CDR3 nucleotides are TGCGCCAGCAGCCTTTACAGGGGTAGCACAGATACGCAGTATTTT. This sequence joins TRBV4-1 and TRBJ2-3, with 7 bases aligning to TRBD1. The trim removed 4 bases at V and 0 bases at J, leaving 4 bases unmatched. There are 15 residues in the CDR3. CDR1 is MGHRA and CDR2 is YSYEKL in the germline V gene.